A selection of T cell receptor beta chains follows, all from one sample in a study of blood T cell repertoires in COVID-19. The data were produced by immunoSEQ multiplex PCR, yet TCRdb's version contains in-frame clones alone and is incomplete. The data contain about 270,000 clones, roughly nine tenths of them singletons. Input material: PBMCs or T cells enriched from blood (not recorded which). The source is a woman aged 50 to 65 who had recovered from COVID-19. Each CDR3 is given with its conserved first and last residue. The D gene is left open where the match is weak.

j_call v_call d_call cdr3_aa cdr3_nt
TRBJ1-2 TRBV4-1 - CASSQEGAHFYGYTF TGCGCCAGCAGCCAAGAAGGGGCTCACTTCTATGGCTACACCTTC
TRBJ2-7 TRBV21-1 - CASSKAASGSMNEQYF TGTGCCAGCAGCAAAGCTGCTAGCGGGAGTATGAACGAGCAGTACTTC
TRBJ1-3 TRBV6-6 - CASSYTQSLSGNTIYF TGTGCCAGCAGTTACACACAGAGCCTCTCTGGAAACACCATATATTTT
TRBJ2-7 TRBV25-1 TRBD1 CASSGRDRGAVEQYF TGTGCCAGCAGTGGCCGGGACAGGGGTGCCGTCGAGCAGTACTTC
TRBJ2-7 TRBV18 TRBD1 CASSNDRGHEQYF TGTGCCAGCTCAAACGACAGGGGCCACGAGCAGTACTTC
TRBJ2-2 TRBV23-1 - CASSQGRRVVTGELFF TGCGCCAGCAGTCAAGGTCGCAGGGTGGTCACCGGGGAGCTGTTTTTT
TRBJ1-1 TRBV3-1/TRBV3-2 - CASSQDPPGDTEAFF TGTGCCAGCAGCCAAGATCCTCCGGGGGACACTGAAGCTTTCTTT
TRBJ2-3 TRBV10-3 TRBD2 CAISESTLAGDNTDTQYF TGTGCCATCAGTGAGTCGACTCTCGCGGGAGATAACACAGATACGCAGTATTTT
TRBJ2-7 TRBV13 TRBD1 CASSGRQGGEQYF TGTGCCAGCAGCGGCAGACAGGGCGGAGAGCAGTACTTC
TRBJ1-2 TRBV28 TRBD1 CASIKGAGQGNGYTF TGTGCCAGCATCAAAGGTGCGGGACAGGGAAATGGCTACACCTTC
TRBJ1-6 TRBV6-5 TRBD1 CASSYDLTGRSPLHF TGTGCCAGCAGTTACGACCTGACAGGGCGTTCACCCCTCCACTTT